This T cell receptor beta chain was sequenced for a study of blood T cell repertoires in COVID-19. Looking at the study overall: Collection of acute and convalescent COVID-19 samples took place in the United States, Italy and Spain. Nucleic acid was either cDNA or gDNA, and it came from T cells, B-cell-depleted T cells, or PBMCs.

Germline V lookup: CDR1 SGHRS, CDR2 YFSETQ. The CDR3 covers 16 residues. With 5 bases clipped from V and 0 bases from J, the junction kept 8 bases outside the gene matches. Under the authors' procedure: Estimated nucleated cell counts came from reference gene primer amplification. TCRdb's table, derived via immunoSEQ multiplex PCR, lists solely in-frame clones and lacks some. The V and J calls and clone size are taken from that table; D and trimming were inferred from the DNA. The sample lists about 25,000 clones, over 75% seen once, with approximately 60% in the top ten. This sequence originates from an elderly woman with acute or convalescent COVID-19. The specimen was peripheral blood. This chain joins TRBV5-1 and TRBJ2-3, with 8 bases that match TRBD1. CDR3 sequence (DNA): TGCGCCAGCAGTCTCCTCGGACAGGGCAGCACAGATACGCAGTATTTT. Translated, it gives CASSLLGQGSTDTQYF. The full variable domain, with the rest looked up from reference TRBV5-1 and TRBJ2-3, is KAGVTQTPRYLIKTRGQQVTLSCSPISGHRSVSWYQQTPGQGLQFLFEYFSETQRNKGNFPGRFSGRQFSNSRSEMNVSTLELGDSALYLCASSLLGQGSTDTQYFGPGTRLTVL.